One T cell receptor (beta chain) is described in this entry. Random hexamers were used to reverse transcribe the RNA input (roughly 0.5 to 1 ug). Amplification of TCR beta CDR3 used immunoSEQ multiplex PCR across 54 Vbeta and 13 Jbeta. TCRdb re-analysed the immunoSEQ multiplex PCR reads in MiXCR, keeping a single row per CDR3 protein. This table has about 300,000 distinct CDR3 sequences, approximately 89% appearing once. V dropped 1 base and J dropped 1; count of bases not matched to a gene: 7. CDR3 size: 17 residues. These data originate in a study of CD8 T cells in Susac syndrome. This chain connects TRBV23-1 to TRBJ2-7, with 10 bases identical to TRBD2. TRBV23-1 is flagged as an ORF with uncertain function. The clonotype was recovered from a human donor with multiple sclerosis. Sequencing used CD8+ T cells from PBMCs. The CDR3 bases are TGCGCCAGCAGTCAATGGGGACTAGCGAAGAGGTCCTACGAGCAGTACTTC. Translated, it gives CASSQWGLAKRSYEQYF.